This T cell receptor (beta chain) was captured in a study of T cells in Graves' hyperthyroidism and ophthalmopathy. Extraction of PBMCs used 9 to 10 ml of fresh peripheral blood. V was pared by 2 bases and J by 3 bases, with 25 bases between. Germline lookup yields CDR1 MNHEY and CDR2 SVGAGI. The CDR3 runs 19 residues. General study results and limits: The model forecast ophthalmopathy, anticipating it by a median around 6.9 months before onset. Ophthalmopathy stood apart from stable hyperthyroidism in a 13 V-J model. Appearing also in blood were most of the thyroid clonotypes expanded above 0.001.

It was RNA transcripts that yielded the amplified TCR beta CDR3 regions. Researchers ran a first-round RT-PCR on the TCR CDR3 using the HTBI primer set. A single record per CDR3 protein comes from TCRdb applying MiXCR to the multiplex PCR reads. This table holds approximately 740,000 distinct CDR3 sequences, approximately 14% found once. This clonotype was counted at least ten times. What it recognizes is unknown. The chain has TRBV6-5 and TRBJ1-1; a weak D match, TRBD1 (6 bases). Input material: blood. The sequence came from a woman between 18 and 29 years old with Graves' hyperthyroidism. Here the CDR3 reads CASSYIFIAKTGRDTEAFF. The CDR3, as DNA: TGTGCCAGCAGTTACATATTCATAGCGAAAACAGGGAGGGACACTGAAGCTTTCTTT.